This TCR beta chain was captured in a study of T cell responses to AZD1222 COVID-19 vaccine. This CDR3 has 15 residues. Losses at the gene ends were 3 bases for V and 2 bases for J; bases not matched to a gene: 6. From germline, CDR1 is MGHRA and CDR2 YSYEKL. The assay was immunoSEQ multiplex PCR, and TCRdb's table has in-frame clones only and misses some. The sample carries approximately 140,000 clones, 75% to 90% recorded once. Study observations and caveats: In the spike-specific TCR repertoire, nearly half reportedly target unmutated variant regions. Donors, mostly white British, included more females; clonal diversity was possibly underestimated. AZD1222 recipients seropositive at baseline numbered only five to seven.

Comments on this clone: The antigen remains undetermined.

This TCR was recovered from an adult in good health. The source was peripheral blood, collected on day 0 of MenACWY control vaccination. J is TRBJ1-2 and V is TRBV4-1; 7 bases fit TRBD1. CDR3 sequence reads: CASSQTGPRNYGYTF. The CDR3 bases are TGCGCCAGCAGCCAGACAGGGCCCAGAAACTATGGCTACACCTTC.